This TCR beta chain was profiled in a study of blood T cell repertoires in COVID-19. Generated by immunoSEQ multiplex PCR, the TCRdb table keeps only in-frame clones and is missing some. The sample has under 200,000 clones; roughly nine tenths are singletons. Sequencing used peripheral blood. The clonotype originates from a young man with acute or convalescent COVID-19.

The chain's CDR3 is CASSHLEGDTGELFF. CDR3 sequence (DNA): TGTGCCAGCAGTCACCTGGAGGGCGACACCGGGGAGCTGTTTTTT. The chain has TRBV7-9 and TRBJ2-2, with D possibly matching TRBD2 (6 bases). With 6 bases removed from V and 3 bases from J, the gap between germline ends came to 14 bases. This CDR3 has 15 amino acids. The V gene's germline CDR1 is SEHNR and CDR2 FQNEAQ (reference sequence).